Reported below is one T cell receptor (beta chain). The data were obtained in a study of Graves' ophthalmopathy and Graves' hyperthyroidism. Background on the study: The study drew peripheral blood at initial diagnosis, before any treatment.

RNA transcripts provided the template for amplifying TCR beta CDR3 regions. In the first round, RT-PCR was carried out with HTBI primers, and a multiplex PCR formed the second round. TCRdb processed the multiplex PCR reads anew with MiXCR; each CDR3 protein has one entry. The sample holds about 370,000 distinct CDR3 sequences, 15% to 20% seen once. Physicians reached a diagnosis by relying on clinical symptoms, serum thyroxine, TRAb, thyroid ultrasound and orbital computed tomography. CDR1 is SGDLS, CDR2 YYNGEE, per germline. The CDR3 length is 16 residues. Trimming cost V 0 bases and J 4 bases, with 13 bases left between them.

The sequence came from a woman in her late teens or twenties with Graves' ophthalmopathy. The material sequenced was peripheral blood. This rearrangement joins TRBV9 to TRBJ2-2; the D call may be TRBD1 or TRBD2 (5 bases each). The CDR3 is CASSVGGTSFTGELFF. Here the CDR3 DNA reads TGTGCCAGCAGCGTAGGAGGGACCTCCTTCACCGGGGAGCTGTTTTTT.